Each of the 18 T cell receptor beta chains below was sequenced from the same sample in a study of blood T cell repertoires in COVID-19. Measured with immunoSEQ multiplex PCR; TCRdb has only the in-frame clones, and not every one. This sample carries about 300,000 clones, approximately 81% of them seen once, and the ten largest clones take under 2%. Material: PBMCs or T cells enriched from blood (not recorded which). These receptors all come from a woman younger than 45 who had been exposed to COVID-19.

As to this clone: Since a much larger clone is just one base distant, this may be a read error. This CDR3 is also generated by other DNA sequences in the sample. The CDR3 protein is CASSLTATNEKLFF. The DNA for the CDR3 is TGTGCCAGCAGCCTGACAGCAACTAATGAAAAACTGTTTTTT. V gene TRBV5-6 combines with J gene TRBJ1-4; D might be TRBD1 (5 bases). The V gene lost 4 bases and the J gene lost 0 bases, with 7 bases spanning the gap. CDR1 and CDR2 (germline): SGHDT, YYEEEE. The CDR3 length is 14 residues.

The rearrangement links TRBV2 to TRBJ1-6; possible D gene TRBD1, 6 bases. Trimming pared 5 bases from V and 6 bases from J, leaving 11 bases between. Germline loops: CDR1 SNHLY, CDR2 FYNNEI. The CDR3 extends over 14 amino acids. The CDR3 coding sequence is TGTGCCAGCAGTCAGACAGGACTTAATTCACCCCTCCACTTT. It specifies CASSQTGLNSPLHF.

This chain uses TRBV27 with TRBJ2-7, with 8 bases that match TRBD1. Looked up from germline, CDR1 is MNHEY and CDR2 is SMNVEV (reference sequence). The J segment lost 7 bases and the V segment lost 2 bases, leaving 10 bases of the junction unmatched. The CDR3 contains 15 residues. The CDR3 sequence: CASSLDYRGAPEQYF. CDR3 bases: TGTGCCAGCAGTTTAGATTACAGGGGGGCGCCGGAGCAGTACTTC.

The chain employs TRBV6-5 and TRBJ2-3; no definite D call. Germline CDR1 and CDR2: MNHEY and SVGAGI. Trimming shortened V by 7 bases and J by 1 base, and 9 bases separated the two germline ends. This CDR3 has 13 residues. The CDR3 DNA is TGTGCCAGCACAGGTGCTGGCACAGATACGCAGTATTTT. As protein: CASTGAGTDTQYF.

The V gene is TRBV11-1, the J gene TRBJ1-4; D might be TRBD1 (6 bases). Trimming removed 3 bases from V and 13 bases from J, with 18 bases in between. Germline CDR1 SGHAT, CDR2 FQDESV (reference sequence). The CDR3 length is 14 residues. CDR3 region: CASSFEAGAVLLFF. In DNA, the CDR3 is TGTGCCAGCAGCTTCGAAGCGGGGGCTGTTTTACTGTTTTTT. The whole variable domain, filled in from reference TRBV11-1 and TRBJ1-4, reads EAEVAQSPRYKITEKSQAVAFWCDPISGHATLYWYRQILGQGPELLVQFQDESVVDDSQLPKDRFSAERLKGVDSTLKIQPAELGDSAMYLCASSFEAGAVLLFFGSGTQLSVL.

The rearrangement joins TRBV12-5 to TRBJ2-2, with 10 bases matching TRBD1. CDR3 length: 15 amino acids. V lost 2 bases, J lost 7 bases, and 4 bases stayed unmatched. Germline CDR1 reads LGHNT; CDR2 reads FRNRAP. CDR3: CASGLRQGAYGELFF. CDR3 in DNA: TGTGCTAGTGGTTTGAGACAGGGGGCTTACGGGGAGCTGTTTTTT.

This chain uses TRBV5-1 with TRBJ2-7; 7 positions agree with TRBD1. Germline V gene sequence: CDR1 SGHRS, CDR2 YFSETQ. The CDR3 extends over 16 amino acids. The ends lost 3 bases at V and 0 bases at J; junction bases unmatched: 9. CDR3 coding DNA: TGCGCCAGCAGCTCCATGTCGACAGGGAGCTCCTACGAGCAGTACTTC. Protein product: CASSSMSTGSSYEQYF. Complete variable domain (other parts from reference TRBV5-1 and TRBJ2-7): KAGVTQTPRYLIKTRGQQVTLSCSPISGHRSVSWYQQTPGQGLQFLFEYFSETQRNKGNFPGRFSGRQFSNSRSEMNVSTLELGDSALYLCASSSMSTGSSYEQYFGPGTRLTVT.

The chain couples TRBV29-1 to TRBJ2-5, with unresolved D. From germline, CDR1 is SQVTM and CDR2 ANQGSEA. Trimming stripped 4 bases from V and 2 bases from J, with 11 bases between. This CDR3 contains 13 residues. Here the CDR3 DNA reads TGCAGCGTTGGAGATACGGGTCAAGAGACCCAGTACTTC. This translates into CSVGDTGQETQYF. Together with reference TRBV29-1 and TRBJ2-5, the CDR3 gives the full variable domain: SAVISQKPSRDICQRGTSLTIQCQVDSQVTMMFWYRQQPGQSLTLIATANQGSEATYESGFVIDKFPISRPNLTFSTLTVSNMSPEDSSIYLCSVGDTGQETQYFGPGTRLLVL.

The rearrangement joins TRBV4-2 to TRBJ2-5; D gene ambiguous. Germline V lookup: CDR1 LGHNA, CDR2 YNFKEQ. Trimming took off 0 bases at V and 5 bases at J, with 4 bases between the two ends. CDR3 length: 12 residues. The CDR3 sequence is CASSQERETQYF. The CDR3 DNA sequence: TGTGCCAGCAGCCAAGAGAGGGAGACCCAGTACTTC.

In DNA, the CDR3 is TGCAGCGTTGAAGAGACGAGGACTGAGACCCAGTACTTC. Encoded protein: CSVEETRTETQYF. V usage is TRBV29-1 and J usage is TRBJ2-5; D possibly corresponds to TRBD2 (5 bases). The V gene's germline CDR1 is SQVTM and CDR2 ANQGSEA. V lost 0 bases and J 5 bases, leaving 10 bases between the germline ends. The CDR3 runs 13 residues.

The chain combines TRBV2 with TRBJ1-1; TRBD1 aligns across 8 bases. In germline, CDR1 is SNHLY, CDR2 FYNNEI. Unmatched junction bases numbered 4, after V lost 6 bases and J lost 7 bases. This CDR3 has 12 residues. The CDR3 is CASRPGQVEAFF. CDR3 nucleotide sequence: TGTGCCAGCAGACCGGGACAGGTTGAAGCTTTCTTT.

This chain links TRBV7-8 with TRBJ2-1; no firm D call. The CDR3 sequence is 16 residues long. Germline V gene data show CDR1 as SGHVS and CDR2 as FQNEAQ. The V end lost 2 bases, the J end lost 3 bases, and 14 bases lay between the germline ends. This CDR3 reads CASSLRSLLDYNEQFF. The CDR3 coding sequence is TGTGCCAGCAGCTTACGGTCACTCCTCGACTACAATGAGCAGTTCTTC.

This sequence joins TRBV28 and TRBJ1-2; D may be TRBD1 (6 bases). The V gene lost 7 bases and the J gene lost 8 bases, with 14 bases spanning the gap. The CDR3 covers 12 residues. Looked up from germline, CDR1 is MDHEN and CDR2 is SYDVKM. The CDR3 spells CASNTGTRGYTF. The CDR3 bases are TGTGCCAGCAATACAGGGACACGGGGCTACACCTTC.

J is TRBJ1-1 and V is TRBV18; D is perhaps TRBD1 (6 bases). V was cut by 3 bases and J by 3 bases, with 8 bases left in between. The CDR3 is 13 residues long. The germline V gene has CDR1 KGHSH and CDR2 LQKENI. The CDR3 loop reads CASSPTGDTEAFF. CDR3 DNA: TGTGCCAGCTCACCGACAGGAGACACTGAAGCTTTCTTT.

The J gene is TRBJ2-2, the V gene TRBV5-6; TRBD2 is a possible D gene (7 bases). This CDR3 is built from 15 residues. The germline V gene encodes CDR1 SGHDT and CDR2 YYEEEE. V dropped 2 bases and J dropped 5 bases, with 13 bases sitting between them. This CDR3 is CASSFRGARTGELFF. The DNA of the CDR3 is TGTGCCAGCAGCTTTCGGGGGGCGAGAACCGGGGAGCTGTTTTTT.

The chain employs TRBV28 and TRBJ1-3; possible D gene TRBD1, 5 bases. Per the germline V gene, CDR1 is MDHEN and CDR2 is SYDVKM. The V end was cut by 3 bases, the J end by 0 bases, with 12 bases between. This CDR3 region has 16 residues. DNA of the CDR3: TGTGCCAGCAGTTTGGGGGGGAGGATCTCTGGAAACACCATATATTTT. Translation: CASSLGGRISGNTIYF.

The chain joins TRBV9 to TRBJ1-4, with 8 bases that match TRBD1. This CDR3 spans 16 amino acids. With V trimmed by 0 bases and J by 8 bases, 9 bases remained unmatched. CDR1 and CDR2 from the germline V gene are SGDLS and YYNGEE. CDR3 nucleotides: TGTGCCAGCAGCGTAGACGTTGGGACAGGCGGCGAAAAACTGTTTTTT. Translation: CASSVDVGTGGEKLFF.

The rearrangement joins TRBV5-1 to TRBJ2-1; 7 nucleotides align to TRBD1. Germline values: CDR1 SGHRS, CDR2 YFSETQ. The CDR3 totals 16 residues. V gave up 3 bases and J gave up 2 bases; unmatched junction bases: 8. The CDR3: CASSSETGRTYNEQFF. The DNA of the CDR3 is TGCGCCAGCAGCTCCGAGACAGGGCGTACCTACAATGAGCAGTTCTTC.